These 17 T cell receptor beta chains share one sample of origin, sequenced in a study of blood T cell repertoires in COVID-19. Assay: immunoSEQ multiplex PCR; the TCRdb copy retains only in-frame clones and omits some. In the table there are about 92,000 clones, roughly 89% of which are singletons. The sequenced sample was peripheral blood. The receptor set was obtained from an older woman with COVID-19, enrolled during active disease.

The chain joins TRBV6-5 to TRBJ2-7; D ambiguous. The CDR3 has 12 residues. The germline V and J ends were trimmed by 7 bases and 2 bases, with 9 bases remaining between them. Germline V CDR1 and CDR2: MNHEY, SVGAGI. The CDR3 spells CASTPVAYEQYF. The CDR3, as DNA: TGTGCCAGCACCCCGGTGGCCTACGAGCAGTACTTC.

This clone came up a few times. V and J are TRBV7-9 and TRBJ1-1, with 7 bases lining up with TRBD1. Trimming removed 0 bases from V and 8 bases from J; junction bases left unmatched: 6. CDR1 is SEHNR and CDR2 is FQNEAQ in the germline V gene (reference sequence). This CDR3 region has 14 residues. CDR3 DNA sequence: TGTGCCAGCAGCTTAGCGAGTACAGGGGCCGAAGCTTTCTTT. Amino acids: CASSLASTGAEAFF. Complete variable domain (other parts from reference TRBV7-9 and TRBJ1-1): DTGVSQNPRHKITKRGQNVTFRCDPISEHNRLYWYRQTLGQGPEFLTYFQNEAQLEKSRLLSDRFSAERPKGSFSTLEIQRTEQGDSAMYLCASSLASTGAEAFFGQGTRLTVV.

The CDR3 here is CATSASGANVLTF. The CDR3 DNA is TGTGCCACCAGTGCTTCTGGGGCCAACGTCCTGACTTTC. J is TRBJ2-6 and V is TRBV24-1, with unresolved D. The CDR3 runs 13 residues. CDR1 and CDR2 (germline): KGHDR, SFDVKD. V dropped 5 bases and J dropped 1 base, with 2 bases sitting between them.

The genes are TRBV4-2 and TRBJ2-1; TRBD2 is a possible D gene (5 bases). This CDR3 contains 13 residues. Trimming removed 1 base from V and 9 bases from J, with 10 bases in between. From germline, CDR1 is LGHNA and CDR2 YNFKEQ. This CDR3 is CASSQVEGPEQFF. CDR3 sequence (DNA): TGTGCCAGCAGCCAAGTCGAGGGCCCTGAGCAGTTCTTC.

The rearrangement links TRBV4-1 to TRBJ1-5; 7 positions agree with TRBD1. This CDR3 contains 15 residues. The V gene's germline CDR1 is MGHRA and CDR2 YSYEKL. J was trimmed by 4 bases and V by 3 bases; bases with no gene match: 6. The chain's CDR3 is CASSHGTAPNQPQHF. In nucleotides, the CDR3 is TGCGCCAGCAGCCATGGGACAGCTCCTAATCAGCCCCAGCATTTT.

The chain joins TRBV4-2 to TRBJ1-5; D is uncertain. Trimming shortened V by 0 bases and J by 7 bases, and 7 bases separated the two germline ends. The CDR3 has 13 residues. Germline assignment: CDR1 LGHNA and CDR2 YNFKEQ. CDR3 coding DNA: TGTGCCAGCAGCCAAGACCGAGGGCAGCCCCAGCATTTT. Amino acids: CASSQDRGQPQHF.

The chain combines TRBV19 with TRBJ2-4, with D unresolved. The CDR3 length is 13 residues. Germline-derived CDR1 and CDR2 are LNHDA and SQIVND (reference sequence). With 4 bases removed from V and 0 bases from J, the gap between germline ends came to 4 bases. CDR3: CASSTLAKNIQYF. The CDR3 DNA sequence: TGTGCCAGTAGTACACTAGCCAAAAACATTCAGTACTTC.

The CDR3 region is CASSYQGTDYGYTF. The CDR3, as DNA: TGTGCCAGCAGTTACCAGGGTACGGACTATGGCTACACCTTC. This chain joins TRBV6-2 or TRBV6-3 and TRBJ1-2, with D possibly being TRBD1 (5 bases). Germline V gene data show CDR1 as MNHEY and CDR2 as SVGEGT. The CDR3 is 14 residues long. V dropped 2 bases and J dropped 3 bases, with 10 bases sitting between them.

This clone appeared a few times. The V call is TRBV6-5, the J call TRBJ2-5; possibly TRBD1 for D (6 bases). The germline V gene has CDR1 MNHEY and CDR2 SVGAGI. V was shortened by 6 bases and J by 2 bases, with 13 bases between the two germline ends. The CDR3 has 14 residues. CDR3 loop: CASSRARGQETQYF. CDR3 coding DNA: TGTGCCAGCAGCAGGGCGAGGGGGCAAGAGACCCAGTACTTC.

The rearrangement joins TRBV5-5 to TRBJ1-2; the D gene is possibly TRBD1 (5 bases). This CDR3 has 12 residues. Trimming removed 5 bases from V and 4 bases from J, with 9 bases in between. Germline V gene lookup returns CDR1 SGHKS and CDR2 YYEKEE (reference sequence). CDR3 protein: CASSWDFYGYTF. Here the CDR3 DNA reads TGTGCCAGCAGTTGGGACTTCTATGGCTACACCTTC.

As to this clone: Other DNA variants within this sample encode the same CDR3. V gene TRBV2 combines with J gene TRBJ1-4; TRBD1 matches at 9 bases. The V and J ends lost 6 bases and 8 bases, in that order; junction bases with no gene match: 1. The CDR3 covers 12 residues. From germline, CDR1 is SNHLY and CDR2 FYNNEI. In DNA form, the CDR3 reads TGTGCCAGCAGGGGGACAGGGGAAAAACTGTTTTTT. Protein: CASRGTGEKLFF.

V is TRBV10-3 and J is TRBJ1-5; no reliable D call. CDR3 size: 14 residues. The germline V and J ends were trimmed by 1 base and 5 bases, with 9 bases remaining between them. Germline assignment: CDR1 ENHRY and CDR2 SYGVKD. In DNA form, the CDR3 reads TGTGCCATCAGTGAGTTTGAAACATATCAGCCCCAGCATTTT. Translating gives CAISEFETYQPQHF.

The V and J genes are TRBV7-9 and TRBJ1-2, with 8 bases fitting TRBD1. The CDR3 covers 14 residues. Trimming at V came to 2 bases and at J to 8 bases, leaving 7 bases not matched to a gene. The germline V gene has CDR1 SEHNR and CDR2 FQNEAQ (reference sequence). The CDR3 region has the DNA TGTGCCAGCAGCTTATTAAACAGGGGGGACGGCTACACCTTC. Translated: CASSLLNRGDGYTF. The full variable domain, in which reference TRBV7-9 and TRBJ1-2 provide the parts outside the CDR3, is DTGVSQNPRHKITKRGQNVTFRCDPISEHNRLYWYRQTLGQGPEFLTYFQNEAQLEKSRLLSDRFSAERPKGSFSTLEIQRTEQGDSAMYLCASSLLNRGDGYTFGSGTRLTVV.

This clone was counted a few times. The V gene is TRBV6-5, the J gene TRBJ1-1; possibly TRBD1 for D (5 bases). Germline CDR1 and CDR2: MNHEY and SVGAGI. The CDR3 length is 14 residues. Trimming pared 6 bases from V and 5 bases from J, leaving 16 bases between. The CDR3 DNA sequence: TGTGCCAGCAGGCCCCAGGGCGCGGGGACTGAAGCTTTCTTT. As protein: CASRPQGAGTEAFF.

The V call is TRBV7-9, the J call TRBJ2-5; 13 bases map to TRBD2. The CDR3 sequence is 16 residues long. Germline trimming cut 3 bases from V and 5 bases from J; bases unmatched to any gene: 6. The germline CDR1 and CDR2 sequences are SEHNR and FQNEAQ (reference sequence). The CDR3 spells CASSFWTSGGRETQYF. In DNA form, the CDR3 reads TGTGCCAGCAGCTTCTGGACTAGCGGGGGACGGGAGACCCAGTACTTC.

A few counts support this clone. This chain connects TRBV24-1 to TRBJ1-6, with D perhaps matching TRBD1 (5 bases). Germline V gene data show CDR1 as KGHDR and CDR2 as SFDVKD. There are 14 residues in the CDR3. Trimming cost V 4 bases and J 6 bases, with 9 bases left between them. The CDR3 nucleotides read TGTGCCACCAGTGAAAACAGGCTTAATTCACCCCTCCACTTT. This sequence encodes CATSENRLNSPLHF.

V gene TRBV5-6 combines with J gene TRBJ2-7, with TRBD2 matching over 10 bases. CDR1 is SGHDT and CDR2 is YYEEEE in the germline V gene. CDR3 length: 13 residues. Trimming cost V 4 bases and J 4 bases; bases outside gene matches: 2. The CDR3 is CASSASGGYEQYF. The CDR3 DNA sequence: TGTGCCAGCAGCGCTAGCGGGGGTTACGAGCAGTACTTC.